The 28 T cell receptor beta chains below were found in one sample sequenced in a study of Ad26.COV2.S vaccination and SARS-CoV-2 variants listed by TCRdb under 2021. The method behind the library was the immunoSEQ multiplex PCR assay. In TCRdb, the immuneACCESS table is reduced to in-frame sequences with V and J assigned. These tables do not hold every clone; where another copy was compared, an unresolved V gene accounts for under half, and the others remain unexplained. In this sample the table shows 430,000 or so clones, around 90% of which occur a single time. The ten most abundant clones make up about 12% of the sample. The treatment or condition label, as the study defines it: 15 to 20 received Ad26.COV2.S at low or high dose, single or two shots; several received placebo; per-sample allocation not given. For vaccine and placebo recipients, repertoires were sequenced using samples collected on day 63 after the first injection.

Specimen: peripheral blood, collected in a trial of Ad26.COV2.S vaccine versus placebo. Every receptor here comes from a person between 18 and 65 years old who received the Ad26.COV2.S COVID-19 vaccine or a placebo.

The V call is TRBV6-4, the J call TRBJ1-2; TRBD1 is a possible D gene (5 bases). Between the trimmed V and J ends, which lost 0 bases and 8 bases, there was a span of 13 bases. The germline V gene encodes CDR1 MRHNA and CDR2 SNTAGT. This CDR3 contains 14 residues. The CDR3 coding sequence is TGTGCCAGCAGTGACTCGAGCAGGGCGGGCGGCTACACCTTC. This encodes CASSDSSRAGGYTF.

CDR3 sequence reads: CASSILGQGEDTQYF. In DNA form, the CDR3 reads TGTGCCAGTAGTATACTGGGACAGGGGGAAGATACGCAGTATTTT. This chain joins TRBV19 and TRBJ2-3, with 11 bases identical to TRBD1. The CDR3 totals 15 residues. V shed 2 bases, J shed 5 bases, and the junction held 3 bases outside the gene matches. CDR1 and CDR2 from the germline V gene are LNHDA and SQIVND (reference sequence).

The V and J genes are TRBV12-3 or TRBV12-4 and TRBJ2-2; D remains unclear. The V and J ends lost 3 bases and 6 bases respectively, with 8 bases between them. This CDR3 spans 13 amino acids. The CDR3 loop is CASSLLRAGELFF. The CDR3 DNA is TGTGCCAGCAGTTTGTTACGAGCCGGGGAGCTGTTTTTT.

J is TRBJ2-5 and V is TRBV7-8; 7 bases line up with TRBD1. Per the germline V gene, CDR1 is SGHVS and CDR2 is FQNEAQ. This CDR3 is 13 amino acids long. V lost 4 bases, J lost 2 bases, and 1 base stayed unmatched. CDR3 protein: CASSSGQQETQYF. Written as DNA, the CDR3 is TGTGCCAGCAGCTCGGGACAGCAAGAGACCCAGTACTTC. Using reference TRBV7-8 and TRBJ2-5 for the parts outside the CDR3, the full variable domain is GAGVSQSPRYKVAKRGQDVALRCDPISGHVSLFWYQQALGQGPEFLTYFQNEAQLDKSGLPSDRFFAERPEGSVSTLKIQRTQQEDSAVYLCASSSGQQETQYFGPGTRLLVL.

The chain employs TRBV4-3 and TRBJ2-5, with D tentatively TRBD1 or TRBD2 (5 bases each). The germline V gene encodes CDR1 LGHNA and CDR2 YSLEER. There are 15 residues in the CDR3. V was clipped by 4 bases and J by 4 bases, with 16 bases between them. The CDR3 reads CASSPAGARGETQYF. The CDR3 region has the DNA TGCGCCAGCAGCCCAGCCGGGGCGCGAGGAGAGACCCAGTACTTC.

V is TRBV7-2 and J is TRBJ2-7; 9 nucleotides align to TRBD1. J was trimmed by 4 bases and V by 4 bases; bases with no gene match: 11. Germline V gene lookup returns CDR1 SGHTA and CDR2 FQGNSA. The CDR3 is made up of 16 amino acids. The CDR3 reads CASSSPGQGNSYEQYF. The CDR3 region has the DNA TGTGCCAGCAGCTCCCCCGGACAGGGGAATTCATACGAGCAGTACTTC.

In this sample, this clone turned up many times. The rearrangement joins TRBV7-9 to TRBJ2-7, with a weak D call TRBD1 (6 bases). Looked up from germline, CDR1 is SEHNR and CDR2 is FQNEAQ (reference sequence). The CDR3 length is 18 residues. V dropped 1 base and J dropped 0 bases, with 19 bases sitting between them. The CDR3: CASSLVSFGGSSSYEQYF. For the CDR3, the DNA is TGTGCCAGCAGCTTAGTTAGTTTTGGGGGCTCGAGCTCCTACGAGCAGTACTTC. The variable domain in full, with the rest retrieved from reference TRBV7-9 and TRBJ2-7, is DTGVSQNPRHKITKRGQNVTFRCDPISEHNRLYWYRQTLGQGPEFLTYFQNEAQLEKSRLLSDRFSAERPKGSFSTLEIQRTEQGDSAMYLCASSLVSFGGSSSYEQYFGPGTRLTVT.

The V call is TRBV6-2 or TRBV6-3, the J call TRBJ2-3, with D tentatively TRBD1 or TRBD2 (6 bases each). Trimming removed 2 bases from V and 3 bases from J, with 9 bases in between. The germline gives CDR1 MNHEY, CDR2 SVGEGT. The CDR3 loop spans 14 amino acids. The CDR3 coding sequence is TGTGCCAGCAGTTACGCGGGGACAACAGATACGCAGTATTTT. Its translation: CASSYAGTTDTQYF.

The chain is built from TRBV5-4 and TRBJ2-3; 8 positions agree with TRBD2. Germline trimming cut 3 bases from V and 0 bases from J; bases unmatched to any gene: 6. In germline, CDR1 is SGHNT, CDR2 YYREEE (reference sequence). This CDR3 comprises 16 residues. The CDR3 region has the DNA TGTGCCAGCAGCTCCTTTCTAGCGGGCAGCACAGATACGCAGTATTTT. This sequence encodes CASSSFLAGSTDTQYF.

This chain uses TRBV9 with TRBJ1-4; no definite D call. The CDR3 extends over 14 amino acids. CDR1 is SGDLS, CDR2 YYNGEE, per germline. The V gene lost 2 bases and the J gene lost 3 bases, with 8 bases spanning the gap. In DNA form, the CDR3 reads TGTGCCAGCAGCGTGGGATACTCTAATGAAAAACTGTTTTTT. It translates to CASSVGYSNEKLFF. The full variable domain, rest sourced from reference TRBV9 and TRBJ1-4, is DSGVTQTPKHLITATGQRVTLRCSPRSGDLSVYWYQQSLDQGLQFLIQYYNGEERAKGNILERFSAQQFPDLHSELNLSSLELGDSALYFCASSVGYSNEKLFFGSGTQLSVL.

This clone was seen a single time. The chain is built from TRBV19 and TRBJ2-1; 10 nucleotides agree with TRBD2. The CDR3 totals 17 residues. Germline assignment: CDR1 LNHDA and CDR2 SQIVND (reference sequence). V trimming: 7 bases; J trimming: 6 bases; junction bases outside the gene matches: 15. The CDR3 loop reads CASNIGPWASGSNEQFF. The CDR3 DNA reads as TGTGCCAGTAACATTGGTCCATGGGCTAGCGGGAGCAATGAGCAGTTCTTC. The whole variable domain, filled in from reference TRBV19 and TRBJ2-1, reads DGGITQSPKYLFRKEGQNVTLSCEQNLNHDAMYWYRQDPGQGLRLIYYSQIVNDFQKGDIAEGYSVSREKKESFPLTVTSAQKNPTAFYLCASNIGPWASGSNEQFFGPGTRLTVL.

The chain uses TRBV5-4 and TRBJ2-5; 9 bases align to TRBD2. This CDR3 region has 14 residues. The junction had 1 base not matched to a gene; V was cut back by 2 bases and J by 2 bases. Per the germline V gene, CDR1 is SGHNT and CDR2 is YYREEE (reference sequence). The CDR3 DNA follows: TGTGCCAGCAGCTTTGCGGGAGGGCAAGAGACCCAGTACTTC. Translated: CASSFAGGQETQYF.

This chain uses TRBV5-4 with TRBJ2-7, with 10 bases identical to TRBD2. V shed 4 bases and J 5 bases; nucleotides not matched to a gene: 18. Germline V lookup: CDR1 SGHNT, CDR2 YYREEE (reference sequence). The CDR3 length is 18 residues. The CDR3 DNA reads as TGTGCCAGCAGCGATCCCCAGCTAGCGGGAGTGAGTCTCAACGAGCAGTACTTC. Protein: CASSDPQLAGVSLNEQYF.

The genes are TRBV2 and TRBJ2-2, with 10 nucleotides matching TRBD1. After removal of 4 bases from V and 1 base from J, the junction contained 3 bases not matched to a gene. The CDR3 is made up of 16 amino acids. The V gene's germline CDR1 is SNHLY and CDR2 FYNNEI. CDR3 in DNA: TGTGCCAGCAGTGCGACAGGGGGCCAGAACACCGGGGAGCTGTTTTTT. This codes for CASSATGGQNTGELFF.

This chain connects TRBV5-1 to TRBJ2-3; TRBD2 agrees at 14 bases. Germline loops: CDR1 SGHRS, CDR2 YFSETQ. Unmatched junction bases numbered 6, after V lost 4 bases and J lost 2 bases. This CDR3 has 17 amino acids. The DNA for the CDR3 is TGCGCCAGCAGCCCCGGACTAGCGGGAGGTATCACAGATACGCAGTATTTT. Protein product: CASSPGLAGGITDTQYF.

The rearrangement uses TRBV9 and TRBJ1-5, with D unclear. The CDR3 totals 13 residues. Per the germline V gene, CDR1 is SGDLS and CDR2 is YYNGEE. V was shortened by 3 bases and J by 5 bases, with 9 bases between the two germline ends. The CDR3, as DNA: TGTGCCAGCAGCGCGCAGGCGGATCAGCCCCAGCATTTT. This encodes CASSAQADQPQHF.

V and J are TRBV5-4 and TRBJ1-2; 8 bases match TRBD1. CDR1 and CDR2 from the germline V gene are SGHNT and YYREEE (reference sequence). The length of the CDR3 is 18 residues. V lost 3 bases, J lost 3 bases, and 16 bases stayed unmatched. CDR3 nucleotides: TGTGCCAGCAGCTCCCCGGCCGGCGGGGGACAGGAGTACTATGGCTACACCTTC. Translation gives CASSSPAGGGQEYYGYTF.

The chain is built from TRBV19 and TRBJ2-1, with 7 nucleotides matching TRBD2. The CDR3 is 15 residues long. Germline V gene data show CDR1 as LNHDA and CDR2 as SQIVND (reference sequence). V trimming: 6 bases; J trimming: 0 bases; junction bases outside the gene matches: 5. CDR3 sequence: CASSRSSGSYNEQFF. CDR3 DNA sequence: TGTGCCAGTAGCCGATCTAGCGGCTCCTACAATGAGCAGTTCTTC. The entire variable domain, with the rest obtained from reference TRBV19 and TRBJ2-1, is as follows: DGGITQSPKYLFRKEGQNVTLSCEQNLNHDAMYWYRQDPGQGLRLIYYSQIVNDFQKGDIAEGYSVSREKKESFPLTVTSAQKNPTAFYLCASSRSSGSYNEQFFGPGTRLTVL.

This CDR3 reads CASSFSGANVLTF. The CDR3 region has the DNA TGTGCCAGCAGCTTTTCTGGGGCCAACGTCCTGACTTTC. The chain carries TRBV7-6 and TRBJ2-6; no clear D gene. Germline assignment: CDR1 SGHVS and CDR2 FNYEAQ. V was cut by 3 bases and J by 1 base, with 1 base left in between. The CDR3 length is 13 residues.

This clone was recorded only once. The chain links TRBV28 to TRBJ1-1; a possible D gene is TRBD1 (6 bases). CDR1 MDHEN and CDR2 SYDVKM come from the germline V gene. CDR3 length: 14 residues. Between the trimmed V and J ends, which lost 6 bases and 2 bases, there was a span of 13 bases. The CDR3 DNA reads as TGTGCCAGCAGCATGACAGGAGTTAACACTGAAGCTTTCTTT. Translating gives CASSMTGVNTEAFF. Combining the CDR3 with reference TRBV28 and TRBJ1-1 gives the whole variable domain DVKVTQSSRYLVKRTGEKVFLECVQDMDHENMFWYRQDPGLGLRLIYFSYDVKMKEKGDIPEGYSVSREKKERFSLILESASTNQTSMYLCASSMTGVNTEAFFGQGTRLTVV.

This chain uses TRBV6-2 or TRBV6-3 with TRBJ2-2, with D maybe TRBD2 (6 bases). CDR1 and CDR2 from the germline V gene are MNHEY and SVGEGT. CDR3 size: 13 residues. V lost 4 bases to trimming and J lost 7 bases, with 10 bases between them. CDR3 in DNA: TGTGCCAGCAGTTCCGGGGGTGGCGGGGAGCTGTTTTTT. Amino acids: CASSSGGGGELFF.

The rearrangement joins TRBV7-3 to TRBJ1-1; D might be TRBD1 (5 bases). CDR1 and CDR2 (germline): SGHTA, FQGTGA. The CDR3 is 15 amino acids. Trimming removed 2 bases from V and 1 base from J, with 11 bases in between. This chain's CDR3 is CASSLWGRGNTEAFF. The CDR3 bases are TGTGCCAGCAGCTTATGGGGCAGAGGGAACACTGAAGCTTTCTTT.

This clone came up a few times. At the DNA level, this CDR3 is encoded by other sequences in the same sample as well. This rearrangement joins TRBV30 to TRBJ1-5; the D is unclear. This CDR3 has 12 residues. Germline V gives CDR1 GTSNPN, CDR2 SVGIG (reference sequence). V lost 3 bases, J lost 5 bases, and 8 bases lay in between. DNA for the CDR3: TGTGCCTGGAGCGCAGGTTATCAGCCCCAGCATTTT. This translates into CAWSAGYQPQHF.

The chain links TRBV7-9 to TRBJ2-2; 12 bases line up with TRBD2. CDR1 is SEHNR and CDR2 is FQNEAQ in the germline V gene (reference sequence). This CDR3 has 16 residues. J gave up 6 bases and V 4 bases, and 6 bases lay outside the gene matches. CDR3: CASSSRLAGAPGELFF. The CDR3 DNA is TGTGCCAGCAGCTCAAGACTAGCGGGAGCCCCCGGGGAGCTGTTTTTT.

This clone has just a few counts. The V and J genes are TRBV5-4 and TRBJ1-1, with TRBD1 identical over 7 bases. Germline V gene data show CDR1 as SGHNT and CDR2 as YYREEE (reference sequence). The CDR3 contains 13 residues. The V gene end was trimmed by 0 bases and the J gene end by 4 bases; junction bases not matched to a gene: 0. The CDR3 protein is CASSLDRGTEAFF. The CDR3 region has the DNA TGTGCCAGCAGCTTGGACAGGGGCACTGAAGCTTTCTTT.

The rearrangement links TRBV10-2 to TRBJ2-7; 10 bases fit TRBD2. Trimming removed 1 base from V and 4 bases from J; junction bases left unmatched: 4. The CDR3 spans 15 residues. The germline gives CDR1 WSHSY, CDR2 SAAADI. CDR3 region: CASSEYPSGSYEQYF. The DNA for the CDR3 is TGCGCCAGCAGTGAGTACCCTAGCGGGAGTTACGAGCAGTACTTC.

The chain joins TRBV10-1 to TRBJ2-7; D may match TRBD1 or TRBD2 (6 bases each). CDR3 size: 15 residues. CDR1 WNHNN and CDR2 SYGVQD come from the germline V gene (reference sequence). V was trimmed by 6 bases and J by 0 bases, leaving 15 bases between them. This CDR3 reads CASSVGEGGSYEQYF. The CDR3 nucleotides are TGCGCCAGCAGCGTGGGAGAGGGGGGCTCCTACGAGCAGTACTTC.

CDR3 residues: CAISESWDNYGYTF. The CDR3 DNA follows: TGTGCCATCAGTGAGTCCTGGGATAACTATGGCTACACCTTC. The V and J genes are TRBV10-3 and TRBJ1-2; D not resolved. Trimming left V 0 bases short and J 1 base short, with 6 bases between. The length of the CDR3 is 14 residues. Germline CDR1 is ENHRY and CDR2 is SYGVKD.